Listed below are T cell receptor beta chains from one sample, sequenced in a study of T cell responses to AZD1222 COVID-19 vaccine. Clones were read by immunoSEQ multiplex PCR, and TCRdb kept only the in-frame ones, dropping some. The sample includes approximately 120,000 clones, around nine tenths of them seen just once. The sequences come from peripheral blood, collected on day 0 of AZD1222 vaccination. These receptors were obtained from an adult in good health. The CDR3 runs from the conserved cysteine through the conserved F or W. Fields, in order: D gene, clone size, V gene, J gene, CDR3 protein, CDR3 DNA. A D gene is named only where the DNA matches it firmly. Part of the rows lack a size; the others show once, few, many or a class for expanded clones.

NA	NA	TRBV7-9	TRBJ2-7	CASSQSRTSPSYEQYF	TGTGCCAGCAGCCAAAGTCGGACATCCCCCTCCTACGAGCAGTACTTC
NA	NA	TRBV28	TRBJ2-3	CARNTDTQYF	TGTGCCCGAAACACAGATACGCAGTATTTT
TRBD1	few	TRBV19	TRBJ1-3	CASSIAGRGSGNTIYF	TGTGCCAGTAGTATAGCCGGCAGGGGGTCTGGAAACACCATATATTTT
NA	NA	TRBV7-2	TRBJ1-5	CASSSDGLNQPQHF	TGTGCCAGCAGCTCAGACGGCCTCAATCAGCCCCAGCATTTT
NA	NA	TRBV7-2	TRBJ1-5	CASSWGGQPQHF	TGTGCCAGCAGCTGGGGTGGGCAGCCCCAGCATTTT
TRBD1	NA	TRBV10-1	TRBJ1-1	CASGPGQGNTEAFF	TGCGCCAGCGGGCCCGGACAGGGTAACACTGAAGCTTTCTTT
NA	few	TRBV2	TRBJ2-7	CASSERGSLGEQYF	TGTGCCAGCAGTGAAAGGGGTTCCCTCGGCGAGCAGTACTTC
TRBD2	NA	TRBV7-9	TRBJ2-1	CASSLGLAEINEQFF	TGTGCCAGCAGCTTGGGACTAGCGGAAATCAATGAGCAGTTCTTC
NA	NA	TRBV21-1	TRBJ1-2	CASSRQGPCGYTF	TGTGCCAGCAGCCGACAGGGTCCCTGTGGCTACACCTTC
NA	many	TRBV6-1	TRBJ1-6	CASSGFNGGGPPPLHF	TGTGCCAGCAGTGGGTTTAATGGGGGAGGCCCTCCACCCCTCCACTTT
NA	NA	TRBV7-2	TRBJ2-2	CASSLRQPNTGELFF	TGTGCCAGCAGCCTAAGACAACCGAACACCGGGGAGCTGTTTTTT
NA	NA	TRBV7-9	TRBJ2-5	CASSLGPETQYF	TGTGCCAGCAGCTTGGGCCCAGAGACCCAGTACTTC
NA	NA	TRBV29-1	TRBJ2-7	CSVEGRSPYEQYF	TGCAGCGTTGAAGGTCGCAGTCCGTACGAGCAGTACTTC
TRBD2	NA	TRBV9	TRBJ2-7	CASSPRLAGRDYEQYF	TGTGCCAGCAGCCCTCGACTAGCGGGGAGGGACTACGAGCAGTACTTC
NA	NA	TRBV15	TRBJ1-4	CATSRDVGWDEKLFF	TGTGCCACCAGCAGAGATGTAGGGTGGGATGAAAAACTGTTTTTT
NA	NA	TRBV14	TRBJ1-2	CASSSPGDISYGYTF	TGTGCCAGCAGCAGTCCAGGAGACATCTCCTATGGCTACACCTTC
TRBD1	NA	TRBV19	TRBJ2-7	CASNPGQGINEQYF	TGTGCCAGTAATCCGGGACAGGGTATCAACGAGCAGTACTTC
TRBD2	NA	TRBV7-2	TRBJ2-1	CASSSTSGGRNEQFF	TGTGCCAGCAGCTCGACTAGCGGGGGCCGAAATGAGCAGTTCTTC
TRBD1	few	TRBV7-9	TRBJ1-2	CASSLSDRDGGYTF	TGTGCCAGCAGCTTATCAGACAGGGACGGGGGCTACACCTTC
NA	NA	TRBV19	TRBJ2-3	CASRHRGGPDTQYF	TGTGCCAGTAGACACAGGGGGGGGCCAGATACGCAGTATTTT
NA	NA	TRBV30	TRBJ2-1	CAWSVYIEQFF	TGTGCCTGGAGTGTATATATTGAGCAGTTCTTC
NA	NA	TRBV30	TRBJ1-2	CASHGYTF	TGTGCTTCCCATGGCTACACCTTC
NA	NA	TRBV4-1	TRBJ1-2	CASSEAPYGYTF	TGCGCCAGCAGCGAAGCCCCCTATGGCTACACCTTC
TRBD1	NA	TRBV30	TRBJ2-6	CAWRDRVTSGANVLTF	TGTGCCTGGCGGGACAGGGTAACCTCTGGGGCCAACGTCCTGACTTTC
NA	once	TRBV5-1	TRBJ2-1	CASARGGENEQFF	TGCGCCAGCGCCAGGGGAGGAGAAAATGAGCAGTTCTTC
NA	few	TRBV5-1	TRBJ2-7	CASSSDTNSYEQYF	TGCGCCAGCAGCTCTGACACGAACTCCTACGAGCAGTACTTC
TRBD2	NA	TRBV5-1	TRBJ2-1	CASSPLAGGPNEQFF	TGCGCCAGCAGCCCCTTGGCGGGGGGGCCGAATGAGCAGTTCTTC
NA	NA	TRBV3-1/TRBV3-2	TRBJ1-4	CASSQVQLNEKLFF	TGTGCCAGCAGCCAAGTACAGCTTAATGAAAAACTGTTTTTT
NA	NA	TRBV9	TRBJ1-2	CASTHSSGGTLDSNYGYTF	TGTGCCAGCACCCATTCCTCCGGCGGGACGCTCGACTCTAACTATGGCTACACCTTC
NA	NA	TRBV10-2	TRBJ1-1	CASSEGGDTEAFF	TGCGCCAGCAGCGAGGGGGGGGACACTGAAGCTTTCTTT
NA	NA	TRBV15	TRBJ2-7	CATSRGGASSNEQYF	TGTGCCACCAGCAGAGGTGGGGCCTCATCCAACGAGCAGTACTTC
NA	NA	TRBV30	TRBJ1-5	CAWSRQGNQPQHF	TGTGCCTGGAGTCGGCAGGGTAATCAGCCCCAGCATTTT
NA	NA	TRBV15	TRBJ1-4	CATSREGPGSARLFF	TGTGCCACCAGCAGAGAGGGCCCGGGATCAGCTAGACTGTTTTTT
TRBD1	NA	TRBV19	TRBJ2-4	CASSIGDRGYHIQYF	TGTGCCAGTAGTATAGGGGACAGGGGTTACCACATTCAGTACTTC
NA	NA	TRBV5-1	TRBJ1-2	CASSLGGYGYTF	TGCGCCAGCAGCTTGGGAGGCTATGGCTACACCTTC
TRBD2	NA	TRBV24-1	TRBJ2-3	CATQGAGSTDTQYF	TGTGCCACCCAGGGAGCGGGGAGCACAGATACGCAGTATTTT
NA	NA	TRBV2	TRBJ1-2	CASSEVDYGYTF	TGTGCCAGCAGTGAGGTAGACTATGGCTACACCTTC
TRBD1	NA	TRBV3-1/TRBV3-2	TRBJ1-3	CASSQDRGNTIYF	TGTGCCAGCAGCCAGGACAGGGGAAACACCATATATTTT
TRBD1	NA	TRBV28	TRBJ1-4	CASSLAEQGSEKLFF	TGTGCCAGCAGTTTAGCCGAACAGGGGAGTGAAAAACTGTTTTTT
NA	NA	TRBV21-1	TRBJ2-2	CASSHVSGQNTGELFF	TGTGCCAGCAGCCACGTCAGTGGACAGAACACCGGGGAGCTGTTTTTT
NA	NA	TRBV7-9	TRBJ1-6	CASSSRRDSPLHF	TGTGCCAGCAGCTCCCGTAGGGATTCACCCCTCCACTTT
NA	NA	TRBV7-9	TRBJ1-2	CASSSSVSILYGYTF	TGTGCCAGCAGCTCTAGTGTCAGTATTTTATATGGCTACACCTTC
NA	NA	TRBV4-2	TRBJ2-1	CASSQDLGGVSSYNEQFF	TGTGCCAGCAGCCAAGATCTAGGAGGGGTCAGCTCCTACAATGAGCAGTTCTTC
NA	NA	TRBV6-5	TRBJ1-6	CASRREINSPLHF	TGTGCCAGCCGACGGGAGATTAATTCACCCCTCCACTTT
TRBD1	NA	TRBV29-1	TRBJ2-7	CSASQGARYEQYF	TGCAGCGCCTCACAGGGGGCACGCTACGAGCAGTACTTC
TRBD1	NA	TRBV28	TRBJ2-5	CASSLKGTGQYF	TGTGCCAGCAGTTTAAAGGGGACAGGGCAGTACTTC
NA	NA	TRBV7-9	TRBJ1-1	CASSLGDSEAFF	TGTGCCAGCAGCTTAGGGGACTCTGAAGCTTTCTTT
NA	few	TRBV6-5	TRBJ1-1	CASMRQRHNTEAFF	TGTGCCAGCATGCGACAGAGACACAACACTGAAGCTTTCTTT
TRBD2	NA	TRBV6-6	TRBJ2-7	CASSLGGAGALLTSYEQYF	TGTGCCAGCAGTCTGGGGGGAGCGGGAGCCCTCCTGACCTCCTACGAGCAGTACTTC
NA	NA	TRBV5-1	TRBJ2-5	CASSLAPRQETQYF	TGCGCCAGCAGCCTGGCCCCTCGGCAAGAGACCCAGTACTTC